The entry below describes one T cell receptor (beta chain). Antigen: not known. This sample was taken from a study of shared clonotypes between healthy human individuals. This CDR3 has 15 residues. Trimming left V 7 bases short and J 0 bases short, with 10 bases between. Looked up from germline, CDR1 is SEHNR and CDR2 is FQNEAQ (reference sequence). Study-wide results and caveats: Compared with clonotypes that all four donors shared, non-shared clonotypes had lower generation probabilities. Richness estimates generally favored naive over memory subsets.

Each subset's genomic DNA was shared equally among a number of immunoSEQ plates. TCRdb's table, derived via immunoSEQ multiplex PCR, lists solely in-frame clones and lacks some. The data contain some 2.4 million clones, 80% to 95% of them singletons. The sequenced material came from naive CD4+ T cells from PBMCs. As to subset: CD45RA+ positively selected. This sequence was found in a man younger than 35 in good health. Some clones in this sample may be carry-over from other donors' samples. The chain carries TRBV7-9 and TRBJ2-6; a possible D gene is TRBD1 (6 bases). The CDR3 region has the DNA TGTGCCAGCACCCAGGGGAGCTCTGGGGCCAACGTCCTGACTTTC. Translating it yields CASTQGSSGANVLTF.